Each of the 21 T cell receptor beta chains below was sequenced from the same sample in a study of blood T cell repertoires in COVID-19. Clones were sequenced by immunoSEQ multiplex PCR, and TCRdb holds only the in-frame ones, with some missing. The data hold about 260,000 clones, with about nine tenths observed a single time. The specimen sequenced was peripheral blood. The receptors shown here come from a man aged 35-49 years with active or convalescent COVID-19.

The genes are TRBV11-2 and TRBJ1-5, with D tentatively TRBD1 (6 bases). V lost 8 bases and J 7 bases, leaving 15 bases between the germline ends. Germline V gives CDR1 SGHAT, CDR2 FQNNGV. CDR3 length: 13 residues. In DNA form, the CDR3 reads TGTGCCAGCGGCAACAGGGAGGGACAGCCCCAGCATTTT. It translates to CASGNREGQPQHF.

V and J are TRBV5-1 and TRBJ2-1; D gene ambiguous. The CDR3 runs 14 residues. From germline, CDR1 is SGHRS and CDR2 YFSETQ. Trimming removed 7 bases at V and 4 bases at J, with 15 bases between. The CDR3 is CASRVLVDYNEQFF. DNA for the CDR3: TGCGCCAGCCGGGTTCTGGTGGATTACAATGAGCAGTTCTTC.

CDR3 DNA sequence: TGTGCCAGCAGTGAAAATCTGGCTTATAGCAATCAGCCCCAGCATTTT. As protein: CASSENLAYSNQPQHF. The chain recombines TRBV6-1 with TRBJ1-5; D ambiguous. CDR3 length equals 16 residues. Germline CDR1 and CDR2: MNHNS and SASEGT. Trimming removed 2 bases at V and 0 bases at J, with 11 bases between.

The CDR3 sequence: CATSDGIGTGSVGELFF. The CDR3 nucleotides are TGTGCCACCAGTGATGGGATCGGGACAGGGTCTGTCGGGGAGCTGTTTTTT. The chain couples TRBV24-1 to TRBJ2-2, with 9 bases fitting TRBD1. Looked up from germline, CDR1 is KGHDR and CDR2 is SFDVKD. V trimming: 3 bases; J trimming: 7 bases; junction bases outside the gene matches: 11. The CDR3 sequence is 17 residues long.

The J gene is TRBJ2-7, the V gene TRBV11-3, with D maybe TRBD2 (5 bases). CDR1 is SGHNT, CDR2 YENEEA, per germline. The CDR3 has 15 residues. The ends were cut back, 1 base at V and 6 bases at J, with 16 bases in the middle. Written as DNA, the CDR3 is TGTGCCAGCAGCTTAGCTTCCCGGGAAGCAAGCGAGCAGTACTTC. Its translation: CASSLASREASEQYF.

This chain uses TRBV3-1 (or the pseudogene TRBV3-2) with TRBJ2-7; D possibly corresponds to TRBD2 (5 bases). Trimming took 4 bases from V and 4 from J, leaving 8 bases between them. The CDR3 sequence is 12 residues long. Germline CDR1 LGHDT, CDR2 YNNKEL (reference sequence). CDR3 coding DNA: TGTGCCAGCAGCCCCAGCGGTTACGAGCAGTACTTC. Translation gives CASSPSGYEQYF.

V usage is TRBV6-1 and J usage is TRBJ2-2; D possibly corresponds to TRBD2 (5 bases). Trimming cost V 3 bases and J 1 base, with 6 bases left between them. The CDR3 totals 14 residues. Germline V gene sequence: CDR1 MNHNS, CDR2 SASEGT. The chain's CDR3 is CASSDGMNTGELFF. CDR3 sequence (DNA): TGTGCCAGCAGTGACGGGATGAACACCGGGGAGCTGTTTTTT.

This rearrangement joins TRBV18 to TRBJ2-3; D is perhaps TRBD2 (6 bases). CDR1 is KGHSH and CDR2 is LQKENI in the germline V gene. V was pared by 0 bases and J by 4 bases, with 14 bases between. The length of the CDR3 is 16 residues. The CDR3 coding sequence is TGTGCCAGCTCACCACCGTATTCGGGAGTGGCAGATACGCAGTATTTT. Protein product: CASSPPYSGVADTQYF.

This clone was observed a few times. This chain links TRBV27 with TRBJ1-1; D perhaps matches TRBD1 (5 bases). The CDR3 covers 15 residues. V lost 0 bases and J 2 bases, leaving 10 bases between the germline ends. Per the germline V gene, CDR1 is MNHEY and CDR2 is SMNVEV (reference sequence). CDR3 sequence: CASSLSGGSNTEAFF. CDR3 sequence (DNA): TGTGCCAGCAGTTTATCTGGGGGGTCAAACACTGAAGCTTTCTTT.

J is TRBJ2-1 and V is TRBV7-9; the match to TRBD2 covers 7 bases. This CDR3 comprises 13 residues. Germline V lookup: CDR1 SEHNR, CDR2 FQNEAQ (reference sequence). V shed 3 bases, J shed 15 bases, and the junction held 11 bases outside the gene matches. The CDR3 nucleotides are TGTGCCAGCAGCTTCCGGGGGGACCCAGACTTGTTCTTC. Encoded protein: CASSFRGDPDLFF.

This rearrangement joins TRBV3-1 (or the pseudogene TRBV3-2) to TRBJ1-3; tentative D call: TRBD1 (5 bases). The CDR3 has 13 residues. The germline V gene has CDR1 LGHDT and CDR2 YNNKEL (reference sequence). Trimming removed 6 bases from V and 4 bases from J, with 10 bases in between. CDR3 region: CASRSSGGNTIYF. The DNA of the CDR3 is TGTGCCAGCAGATCCTCAGGGGGAAACACCATATATTTT.

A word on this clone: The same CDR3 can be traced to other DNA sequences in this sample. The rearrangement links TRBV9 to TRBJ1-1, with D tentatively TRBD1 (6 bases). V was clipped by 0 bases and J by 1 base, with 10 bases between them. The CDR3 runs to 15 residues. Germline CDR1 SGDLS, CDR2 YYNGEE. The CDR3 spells CASSVVGGSNTEAFF. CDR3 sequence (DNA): TGTGCCAGCAGCGTAGTAGGGGGATCGAACACTGAAGCTTTCTTT.

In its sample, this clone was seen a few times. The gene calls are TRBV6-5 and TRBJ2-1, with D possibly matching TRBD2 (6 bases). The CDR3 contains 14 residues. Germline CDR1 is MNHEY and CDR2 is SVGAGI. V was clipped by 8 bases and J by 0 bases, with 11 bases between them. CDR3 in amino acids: CASRGTPSYNEQFF. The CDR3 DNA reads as TGTGCCAGCCGCGGGACTCCCTCCTACAATGAGCAGTTCTTC.

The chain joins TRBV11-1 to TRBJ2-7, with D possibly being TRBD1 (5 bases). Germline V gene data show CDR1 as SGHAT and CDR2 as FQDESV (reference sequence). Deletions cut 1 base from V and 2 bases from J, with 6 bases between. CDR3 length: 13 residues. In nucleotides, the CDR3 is TGTGCCAGCAGCTTAGGACAGACCTACGAGCAGTACTTC. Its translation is CASSLGQTYEQYF. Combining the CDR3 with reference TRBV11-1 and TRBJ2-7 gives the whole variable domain EAEVAQSPRYKITEKSQAVAFWCDPISGHATLYWYRQILGQGPELLVQFQDESVVDDSQLPKDRFSAERLKGVDSTLKIQPAELGDSAMYLCASSLGQTYEQYFGPGTRLTVT.

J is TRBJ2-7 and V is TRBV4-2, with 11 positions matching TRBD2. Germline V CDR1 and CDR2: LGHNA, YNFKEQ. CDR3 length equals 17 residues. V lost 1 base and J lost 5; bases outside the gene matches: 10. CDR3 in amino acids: CASSQGGLAGGQHEQYF. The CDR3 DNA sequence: TGTGCCAGCAGCCAAGGGGGCCTAGCGGGGGGCCAACACGAGCAGTACTTC.

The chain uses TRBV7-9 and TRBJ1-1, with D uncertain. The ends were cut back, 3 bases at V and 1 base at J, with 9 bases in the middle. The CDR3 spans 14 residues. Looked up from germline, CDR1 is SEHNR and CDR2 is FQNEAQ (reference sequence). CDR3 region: CASSLVGPNTEAFF. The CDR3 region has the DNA TGTGCCAGCAGCTTGGTGGGCCCGAACACTGAAGCTTTCTTT. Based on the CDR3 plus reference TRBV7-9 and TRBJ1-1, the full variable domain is DTGVSQNPRHKITKRGQNVTFRCDPISEHNRLYWYRQTLGQGPEFLTYFQNEAQLEKSRLLSDRFSAERPKGSFSTLEIQRTEQGDSAMYLCASSLVGPNTEAFFGQGTRLTVV.

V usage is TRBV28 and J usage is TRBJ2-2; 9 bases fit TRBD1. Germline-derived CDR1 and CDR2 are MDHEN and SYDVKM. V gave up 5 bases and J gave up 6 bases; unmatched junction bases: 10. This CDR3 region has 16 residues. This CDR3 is CASSAPGQGKSGELFF. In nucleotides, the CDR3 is TGTGCCAGCAGTGCCCCGGGACAGGGAAAATCCGGGGAGCTGTTTTTT.

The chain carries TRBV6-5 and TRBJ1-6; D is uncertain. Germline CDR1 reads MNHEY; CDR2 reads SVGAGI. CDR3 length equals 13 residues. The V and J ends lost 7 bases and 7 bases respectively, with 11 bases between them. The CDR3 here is CASKEVPNSPLHF. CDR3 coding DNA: TGTGCCAGCAAGGAGGTCCCCAATTCACCCCTCCACTTT.

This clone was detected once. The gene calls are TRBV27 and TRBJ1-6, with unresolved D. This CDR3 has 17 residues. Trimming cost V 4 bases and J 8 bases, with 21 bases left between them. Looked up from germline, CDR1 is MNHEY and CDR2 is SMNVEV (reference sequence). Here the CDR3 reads CASSSSPNGVGYSPLHF. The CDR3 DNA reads TGTGCCAGCAGTTCGTCCCCCAACGGAGTAGGATATTCACCCCTCCACTTT.

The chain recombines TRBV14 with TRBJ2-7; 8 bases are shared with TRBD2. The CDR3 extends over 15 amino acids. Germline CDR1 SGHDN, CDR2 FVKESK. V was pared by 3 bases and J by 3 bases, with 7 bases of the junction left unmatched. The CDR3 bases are TGTGCCAGCAGCCAGGCTGGCGGGGGGCTCTACGAGCAGTACTTC. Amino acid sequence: CASSQAGGGLYEQYF. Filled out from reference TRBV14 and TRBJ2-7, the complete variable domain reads EAGVTQFPSHSVIEKGQTVTLRCDPISGHDNLYWYRRVMGKEIKFLLHFVKESKQDESGMPNNRFLAERTGGTYSTLKVQPAELEDSGVYFCASSQAGGGLYEQYFGPGTRLTVT.

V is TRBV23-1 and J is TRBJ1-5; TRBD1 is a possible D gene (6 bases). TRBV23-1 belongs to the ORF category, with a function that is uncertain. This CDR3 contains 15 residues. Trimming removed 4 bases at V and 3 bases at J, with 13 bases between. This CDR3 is CASSPGDIYNQPQHF. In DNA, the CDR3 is TGCGCCAGCAGTCCTGGGGACATCTACAATCAGCCCCAGCATTTT.